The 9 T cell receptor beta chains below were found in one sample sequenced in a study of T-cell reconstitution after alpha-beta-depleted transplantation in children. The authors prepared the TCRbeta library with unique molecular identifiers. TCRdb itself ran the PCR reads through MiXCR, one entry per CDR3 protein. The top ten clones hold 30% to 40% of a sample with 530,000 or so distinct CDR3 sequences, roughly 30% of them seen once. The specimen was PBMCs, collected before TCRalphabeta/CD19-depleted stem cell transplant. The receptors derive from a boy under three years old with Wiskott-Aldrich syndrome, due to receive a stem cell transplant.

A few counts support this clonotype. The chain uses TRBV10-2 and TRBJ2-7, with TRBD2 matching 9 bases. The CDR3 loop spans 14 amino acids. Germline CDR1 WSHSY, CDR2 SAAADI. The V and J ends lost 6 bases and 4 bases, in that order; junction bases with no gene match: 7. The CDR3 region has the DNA TGCGCCAGCAGAATGGGACTAGCCCATTACGAGCAGTACTTC. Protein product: CASRMGLAHYEQYF.

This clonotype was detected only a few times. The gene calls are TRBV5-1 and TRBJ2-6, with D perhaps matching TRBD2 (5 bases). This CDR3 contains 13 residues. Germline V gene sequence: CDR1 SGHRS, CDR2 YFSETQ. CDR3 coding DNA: TGCGCAAGCGGCGAGGCCGGGGCCAACGTCCTGACTTTC. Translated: CASGEAGANVLTF.

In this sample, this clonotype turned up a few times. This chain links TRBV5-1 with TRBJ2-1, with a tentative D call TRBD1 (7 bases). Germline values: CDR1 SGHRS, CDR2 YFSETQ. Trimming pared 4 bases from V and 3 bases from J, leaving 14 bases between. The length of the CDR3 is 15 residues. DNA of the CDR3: TGCGCCAGCAGCCAGGGGGGAAATAGCTACAATGAGCAGTTCTTC. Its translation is CASSQGGNSYNEQFF.

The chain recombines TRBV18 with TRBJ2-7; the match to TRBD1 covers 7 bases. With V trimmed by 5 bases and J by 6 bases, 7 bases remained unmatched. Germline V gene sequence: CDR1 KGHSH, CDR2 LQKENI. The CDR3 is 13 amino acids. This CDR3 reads CASSSDRVAEQYF. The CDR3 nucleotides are TGTGCCAGCTCATCCGACAGGGTGGCCGAGCAGTACTTC.

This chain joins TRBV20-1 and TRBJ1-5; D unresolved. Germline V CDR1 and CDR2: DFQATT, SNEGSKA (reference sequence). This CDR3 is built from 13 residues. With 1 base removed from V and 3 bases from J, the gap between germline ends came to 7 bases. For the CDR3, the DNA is TGCAGTGCTAGAGGAAGTATCAATCAGCCCCAGCATTTT. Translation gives CSARGSINQPQHF.

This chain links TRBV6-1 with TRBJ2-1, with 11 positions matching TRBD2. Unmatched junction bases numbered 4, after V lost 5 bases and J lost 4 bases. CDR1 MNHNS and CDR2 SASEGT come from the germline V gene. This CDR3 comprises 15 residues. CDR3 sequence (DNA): TGTGCCAGCAGTACACCTAGCGGGAGGTACAATGAGCAGTTCTTC. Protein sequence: CASSTPSGRYNEQFF.

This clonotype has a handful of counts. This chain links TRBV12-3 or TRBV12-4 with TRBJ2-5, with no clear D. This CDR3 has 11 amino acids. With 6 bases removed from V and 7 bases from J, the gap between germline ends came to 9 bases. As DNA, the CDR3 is TGTGCCAGCAGCATTATTGGGACCCAGTACTTC. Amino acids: CASSIIGTQYF.

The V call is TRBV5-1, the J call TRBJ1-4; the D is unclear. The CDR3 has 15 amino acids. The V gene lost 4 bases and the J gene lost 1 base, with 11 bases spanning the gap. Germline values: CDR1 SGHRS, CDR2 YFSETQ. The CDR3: CASSRVVGTNEKLFF. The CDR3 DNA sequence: TGCGCCAGCAGCCGGGTAGTGGGAACTAATGAAAAACTGTTTTTT.

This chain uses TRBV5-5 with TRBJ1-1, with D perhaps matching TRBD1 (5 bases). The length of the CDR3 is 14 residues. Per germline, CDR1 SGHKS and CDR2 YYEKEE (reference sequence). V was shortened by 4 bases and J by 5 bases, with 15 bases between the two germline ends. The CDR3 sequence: CASSPLVWGTEAFF. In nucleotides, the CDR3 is TGTGCCAGCAGCCCGTTGGTATGGGGGACTGAAGCTTTCTTT.